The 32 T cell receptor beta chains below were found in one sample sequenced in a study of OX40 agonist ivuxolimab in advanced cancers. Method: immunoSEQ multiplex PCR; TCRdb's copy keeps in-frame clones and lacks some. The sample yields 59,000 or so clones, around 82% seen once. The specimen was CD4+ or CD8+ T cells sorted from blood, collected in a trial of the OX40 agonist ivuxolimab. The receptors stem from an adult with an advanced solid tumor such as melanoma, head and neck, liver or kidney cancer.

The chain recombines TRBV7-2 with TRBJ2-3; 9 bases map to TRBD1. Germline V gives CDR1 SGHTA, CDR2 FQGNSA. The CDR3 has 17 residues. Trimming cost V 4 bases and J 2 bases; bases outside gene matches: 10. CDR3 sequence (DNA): TGTGCCAGCAGCTCCCCGGGACAGGGAAGGCCCACAGATACGCAGTATTTT. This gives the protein CASSSPGQGRPTDTQYF.

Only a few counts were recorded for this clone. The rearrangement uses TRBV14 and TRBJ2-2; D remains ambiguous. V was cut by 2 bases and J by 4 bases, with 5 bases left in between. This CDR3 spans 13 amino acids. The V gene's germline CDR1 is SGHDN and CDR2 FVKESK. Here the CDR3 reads CASSQRLTGELFF. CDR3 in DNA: TGTGCCAGCAGCCAAAGGCTCACCGGGGAGCTGTTTTTT.

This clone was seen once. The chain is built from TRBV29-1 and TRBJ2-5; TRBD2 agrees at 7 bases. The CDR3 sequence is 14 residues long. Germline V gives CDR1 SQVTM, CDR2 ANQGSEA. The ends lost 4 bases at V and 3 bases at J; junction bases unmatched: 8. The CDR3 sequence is CSVGVGGVEETQYF. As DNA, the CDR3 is TGCAGCGTTGGGGTTGGGGGGGTAGAAGAGACCCAGTACTTC. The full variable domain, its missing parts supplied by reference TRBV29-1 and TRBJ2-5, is SAVISQKPSRDICQRGTSLTIQCQVDSQVTMMFWYRQQPGQSLTLIATANQGSEATYESGFVIDKFPISRPNLTFSTLTVSNMSPEDSSIYLCSVGVGGVEETQYFGPGTRLLVL.

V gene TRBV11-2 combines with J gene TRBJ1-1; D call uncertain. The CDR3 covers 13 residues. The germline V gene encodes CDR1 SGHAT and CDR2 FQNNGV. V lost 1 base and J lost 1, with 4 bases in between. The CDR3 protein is CASSLGPNTEAFF. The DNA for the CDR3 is TGTGCCAGCAGCTTAGGACCGAACACTGAAGCTTTCTTT. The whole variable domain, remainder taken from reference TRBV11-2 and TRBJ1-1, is EAGVAQSPRYKIIEKRQSVAFWCNPISGHATLYWYQQILGQGPKLLIQFQNNGVVDDSQLPKDRFSAERLKGVDSTLKIQPAKLEDSAVYLCASSLGPNTEAFFGQGTRLTVV.

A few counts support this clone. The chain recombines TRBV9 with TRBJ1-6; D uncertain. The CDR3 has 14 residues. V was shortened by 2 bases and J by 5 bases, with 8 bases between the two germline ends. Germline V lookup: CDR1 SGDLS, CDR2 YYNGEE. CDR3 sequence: CASSVGWDNSPLHF. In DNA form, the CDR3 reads TGTGCCAGCAGCGTGGGATGGGATAATTCACCCCTCCACTTT.

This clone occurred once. The CDR3 reads CASTSQVASGAGELFF. CDR3 DNA: TGTGCCAGCACTTCCCAAGTGGCCTCGGGGGCCGGGGAGCTGTTTTTT. The chain employs TRBV28 and TRBJ2-2; a weak D match, TRBD2 (6 bases). From germline, CDR1 is MDHEN and CDR2 SYDVKM. The CDR3 contains 16 residues. The V and J ends lost 7 bases and 6 bases respectively, with 21 bases between them.

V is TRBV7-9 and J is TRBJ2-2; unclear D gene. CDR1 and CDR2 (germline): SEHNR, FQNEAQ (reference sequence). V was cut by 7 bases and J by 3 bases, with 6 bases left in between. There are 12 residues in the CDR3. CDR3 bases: TGTGCCAGCAATGGTTACACCGGGGAGCTGTTTTTT. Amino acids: CASNGYTGELFF.

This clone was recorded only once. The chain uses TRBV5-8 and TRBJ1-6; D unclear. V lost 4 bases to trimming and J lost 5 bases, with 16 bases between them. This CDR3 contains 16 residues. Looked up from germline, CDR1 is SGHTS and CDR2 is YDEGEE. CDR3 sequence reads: CASSQGRMANNSPLHF. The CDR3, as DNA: TGTGCCAGCAGCCAAGGGAGGATGGCAAATAATTCACCCCTCCACTTT. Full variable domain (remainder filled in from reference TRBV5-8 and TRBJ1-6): EAGVTQSPTHLIKTRGQQATLRCSPISGHTSVYWYQQALGLGLQFLLWYDEGEERNRGNFPPRFSGRQFPNYSSELNVNALELEDSALYLCASSQGRMANNSPLHFGNGTRLTVT.

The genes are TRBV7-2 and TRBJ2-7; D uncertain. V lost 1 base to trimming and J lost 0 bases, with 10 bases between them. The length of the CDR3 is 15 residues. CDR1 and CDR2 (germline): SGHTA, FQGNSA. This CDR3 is CASSLGLRSSYEQYF. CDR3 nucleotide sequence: TGTGCCAGCAGCTTAGGACTCAGGAGCTCCTACGAGCAGTACTTC.

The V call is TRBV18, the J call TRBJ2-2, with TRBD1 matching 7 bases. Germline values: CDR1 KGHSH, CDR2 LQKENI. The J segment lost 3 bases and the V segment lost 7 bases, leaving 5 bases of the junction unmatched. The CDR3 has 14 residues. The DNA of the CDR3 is TGTGCCAGCTTCCGGGACAGAGACACCGGGGAGCTGTTTTTT. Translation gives CASFRDRDTGELFF. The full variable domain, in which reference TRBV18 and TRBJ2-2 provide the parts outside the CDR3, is NAGVMQNPRHLVRRRGQEARLRCSPMKGHSHVYWYRQLPEEGLKFMVYLQKENIIDESGMPKERFSAEFPKEGPSILRIQQVVRGDSAAYFCASFRDRDTGELFFGEGSRLTVL.

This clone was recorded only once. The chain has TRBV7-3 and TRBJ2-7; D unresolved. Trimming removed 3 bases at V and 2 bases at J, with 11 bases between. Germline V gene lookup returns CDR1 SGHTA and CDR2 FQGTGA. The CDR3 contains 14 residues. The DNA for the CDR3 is TGTGCCAGCAGCTTGACACCAAATGCCTACGAGCAGTACTTC. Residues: CASSLTPNAYEQYF.

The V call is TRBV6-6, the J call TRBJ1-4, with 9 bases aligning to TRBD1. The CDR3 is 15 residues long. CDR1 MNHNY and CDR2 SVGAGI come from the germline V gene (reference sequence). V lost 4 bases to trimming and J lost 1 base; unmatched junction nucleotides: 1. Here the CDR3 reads CASSWGQGTNEKLFF. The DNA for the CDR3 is TGTGCCAGCAGTTGGGGACAGGGAACTAATGAAAAACTGTTTTTT.

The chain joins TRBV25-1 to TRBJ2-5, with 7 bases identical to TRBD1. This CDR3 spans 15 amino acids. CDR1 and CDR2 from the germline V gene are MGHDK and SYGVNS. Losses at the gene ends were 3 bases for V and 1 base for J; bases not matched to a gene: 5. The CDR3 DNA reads TGTGCCAGCAGTGATCCGGGACAGCCCCAAGAGACCCAGTACTTC. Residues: CASSDPGQPQETQYF.

The CDR3 coding sequence is TGTGCCAGCAGCCGACAGGTAGCTGAAGCTTTCTTT. As protein: CASSRQVAEAFF. The chain employs TRBV28 and TRBJ1-1; a weak D match, TRBD1 (6 bases). CDR1 MDHEN and CDR2 SYDVKM come from the germline V gene. This CDR3 has 12 residues. Trimming removed 6 bases from V and 6 bases from J, with 11 bases in between.

The CDR3 nucleotides read TGTGCCAGCAGTTGGACAGGGGGGATGGACGAGCAGTACTTC. Its translation is CASSWTGGMDEQYF. The chain combines TRBV2 with TRBJ2-7, with TRBD1 identical over 10 bases. This CDR3 contains 14 residues. Germline CDR1 and CDR2: SNHLY and FYNNEI. J lost 5 bases, V lost 5 bases, and 6 bases had no gene match.

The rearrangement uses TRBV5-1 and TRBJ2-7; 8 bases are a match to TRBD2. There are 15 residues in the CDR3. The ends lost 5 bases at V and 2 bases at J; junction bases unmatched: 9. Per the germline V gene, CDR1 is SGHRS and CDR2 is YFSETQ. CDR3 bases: TGCGCCAGCAGTGATGTAGCGGGGTTAACCTACGAGCAGTACTTC. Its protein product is CASSDVAGLTYEQYF.

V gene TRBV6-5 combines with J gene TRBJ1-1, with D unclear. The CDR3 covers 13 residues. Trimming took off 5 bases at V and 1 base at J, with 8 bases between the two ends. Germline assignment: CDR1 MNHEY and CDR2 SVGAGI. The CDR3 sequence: CASSEIKNTEAFF. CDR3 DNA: TGTGCCAGCAGTGAAATCAAGAACACTGAAGCTTTCTTT.

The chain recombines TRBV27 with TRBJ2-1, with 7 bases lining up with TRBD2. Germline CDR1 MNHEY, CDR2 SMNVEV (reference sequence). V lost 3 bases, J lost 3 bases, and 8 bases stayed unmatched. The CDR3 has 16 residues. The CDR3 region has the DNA TGTGCCAGCAGTTTTCCCCGTGCTAGCGGCTACAATGAGCAGTTCTTC. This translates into CASSFPRASGYNEQFF.

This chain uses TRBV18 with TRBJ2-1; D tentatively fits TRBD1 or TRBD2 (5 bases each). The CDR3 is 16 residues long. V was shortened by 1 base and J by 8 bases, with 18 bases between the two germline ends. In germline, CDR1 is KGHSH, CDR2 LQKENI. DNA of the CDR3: TGTGCCAGCTCACCACGGGGGTCGGGTACTTGGGATGAGCAGTTCTTC. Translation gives CASSPRGSGTWDEQFF.

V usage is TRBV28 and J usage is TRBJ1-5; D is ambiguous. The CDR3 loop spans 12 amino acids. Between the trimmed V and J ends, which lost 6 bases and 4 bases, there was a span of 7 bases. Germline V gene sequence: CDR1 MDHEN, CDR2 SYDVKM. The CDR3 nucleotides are TGTGCCAGCAGGGGCCCGAATCAGCCCCAGCATTTT. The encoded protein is CASRGPNQPQHF.

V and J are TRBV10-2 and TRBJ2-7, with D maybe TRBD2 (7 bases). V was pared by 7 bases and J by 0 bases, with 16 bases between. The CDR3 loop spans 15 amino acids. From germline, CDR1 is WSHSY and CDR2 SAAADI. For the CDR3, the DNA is TGCGCCAGCACCCCCCCGGCGGGGGCCTCCTACGAGCAGTACTTC. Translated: CASTPPAGASYEQYF.

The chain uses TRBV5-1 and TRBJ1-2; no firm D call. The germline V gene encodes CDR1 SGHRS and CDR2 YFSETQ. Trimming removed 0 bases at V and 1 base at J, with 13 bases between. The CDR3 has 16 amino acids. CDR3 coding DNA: TGCGCCAGCAGCTTGGCCGGGGAAGCGATTAACTATGGCTACACCTTC. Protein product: CASSLAGEAINYGYTF.

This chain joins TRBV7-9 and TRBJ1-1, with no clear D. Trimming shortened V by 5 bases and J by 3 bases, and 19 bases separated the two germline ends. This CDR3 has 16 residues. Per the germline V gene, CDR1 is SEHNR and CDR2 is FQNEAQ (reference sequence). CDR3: CASSPATPPGDTEAFF. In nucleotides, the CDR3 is TGTGCCAGCAGCCCAGCTACACCCCCTGGAGACACTGAAGCTTTCTTT.

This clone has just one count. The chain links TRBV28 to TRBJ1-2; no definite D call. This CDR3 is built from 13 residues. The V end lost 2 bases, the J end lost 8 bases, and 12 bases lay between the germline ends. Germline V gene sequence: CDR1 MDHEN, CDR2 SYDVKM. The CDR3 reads CASSLTASRGYTF. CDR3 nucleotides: TGTGCCAGCAGTTTAACGGCGTCTCGGGGCTACACCTTC.

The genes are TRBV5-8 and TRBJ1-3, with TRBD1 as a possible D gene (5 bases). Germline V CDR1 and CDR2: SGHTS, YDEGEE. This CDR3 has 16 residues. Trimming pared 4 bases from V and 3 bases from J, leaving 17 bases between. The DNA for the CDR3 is TGTGCCAGCAGCAGACCCCCCCAGGGAATTGGAAACACCATATATTTT. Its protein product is CASSRPPQGIGNTIYF. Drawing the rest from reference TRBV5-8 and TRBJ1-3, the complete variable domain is EAGVTQSPTHLIKTRGQQATLRCSPISGHTSVYWYQQALGLGLQFLLWYDEGEERNRGNFPPRFSGRQFPNYSSELNVNALELEDSALYLCASSRPPQGIGNTIYFGEGSWLTVV.

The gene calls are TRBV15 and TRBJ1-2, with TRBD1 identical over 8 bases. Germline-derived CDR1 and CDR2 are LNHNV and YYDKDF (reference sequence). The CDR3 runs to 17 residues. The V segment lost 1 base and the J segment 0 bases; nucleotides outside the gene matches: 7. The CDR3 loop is CATSRGDRLTSNYGYTF. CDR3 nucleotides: TGTGCCACCAGCAGAGGGGACAGGCTCACCTCTAACTATGGCTACACCTTC.

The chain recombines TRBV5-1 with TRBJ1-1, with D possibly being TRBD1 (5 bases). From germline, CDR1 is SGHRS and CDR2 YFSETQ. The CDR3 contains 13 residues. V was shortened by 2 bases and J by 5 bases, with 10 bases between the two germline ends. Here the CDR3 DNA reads TGCGCCAGCAGCTTCGTTAGGGGTACTGAAGCTTTCTTT. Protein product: CASSFVRGTEAFF.

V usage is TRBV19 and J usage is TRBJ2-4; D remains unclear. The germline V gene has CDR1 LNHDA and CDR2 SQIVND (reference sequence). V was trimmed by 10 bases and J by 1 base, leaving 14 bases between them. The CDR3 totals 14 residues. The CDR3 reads CATSSAPAKNIQYF. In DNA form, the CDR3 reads TGTGCCACCAGTTCGGCGCCGGCCAAAAACATTCAGTACTTC. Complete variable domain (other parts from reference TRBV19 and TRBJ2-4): DGGITQSPKYLFRKEGQNVTLSCEQNLNHDAMYWYRQDPGQGLRLIYYSQIVNDFQKGDIAEGYSVSREKKESFPLTVTSAQKNPTAFYLCATSSAPAKNIQYFGAGTRLSVL.

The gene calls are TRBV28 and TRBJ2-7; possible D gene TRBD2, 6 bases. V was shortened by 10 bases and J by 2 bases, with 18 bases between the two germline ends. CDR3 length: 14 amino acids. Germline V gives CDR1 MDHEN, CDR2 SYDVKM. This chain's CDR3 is CATEVGGSPYEQYF. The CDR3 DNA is TGTGCCACCGAGGTTGGGGGGAGCCCCTACGAGCAGTACTTC.

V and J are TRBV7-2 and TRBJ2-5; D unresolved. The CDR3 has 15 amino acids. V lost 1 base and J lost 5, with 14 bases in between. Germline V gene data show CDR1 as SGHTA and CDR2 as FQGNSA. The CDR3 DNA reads TGTGCCAGCAGCTTAGTCTCCCGTCAGTGGGAGACCCAGTACTTC. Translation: CASSLVSRQWETQYF.

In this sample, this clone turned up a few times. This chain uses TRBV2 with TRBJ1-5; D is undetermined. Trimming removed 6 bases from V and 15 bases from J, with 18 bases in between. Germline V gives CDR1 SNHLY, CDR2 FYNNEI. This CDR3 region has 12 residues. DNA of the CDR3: TGTGCCAGCAGCCCAACGGCCGGTGCTGGGCATTTT. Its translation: CASSPTAGAGHF.

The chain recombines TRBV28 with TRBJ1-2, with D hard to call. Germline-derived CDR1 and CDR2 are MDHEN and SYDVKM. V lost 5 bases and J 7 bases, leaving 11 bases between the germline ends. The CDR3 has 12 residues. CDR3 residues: CASSDALGGYTF. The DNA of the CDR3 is TGTGCCAGCAGTGACGCTTTGGGTGGCTACACCTTC.